These 27 T cell receptor beta chains originate from one sample sequenced in a study of T cells in Graves' hyperthyroidism and ophthalmopathy (dated by TCRdb to between 2018 and 2020). Library generation was performed with multiplex PCR. Sequencer: Illumina HiSeq 2000. The TCR beta CDR3 regions were amplified from RNA transcripts. A first-round RT-PCR of the TCR CDR3 used the HTBI primer set with the Qiagen OneStep RT-PCR kit. TCRdb reprocessed the public reads (quality trimming at Q25 with fastp, clone calling with MiXCR) and kept in-frame beta chains. Every distinct CDR3 protein forms one entry, paired with its most common genes and DNA. Within this sample are hundreds of thousands of distinct CDR3 sequences, with under 25% of them counted one time only. Roughly a third of the sample rests with the top ten. What was sequenced was blood. The source is a man under 40 with Graves' ophthalmopathy.

This clonotype was found a few times. This rearrangement joins TRBV5-4 to TRBJ2-7; TRBD2 matches 10 bases. The V segment lost 0 bases and the J segment 3 bases; nucleotides outside the gene matches: 9. This CDR3 comprises 17 residues. From germline, CDR1 is SGHNT and CDR2 YYREEE (reference sequence). CDR3: CASSLGLAGVMSYEQYF. The CDR3 DNA sequence: TGTGCCAGCAGCTTGGGGCTAGCGGGAGTGATGAGCTACGAGCAGTACTTC.

This clonotype was seen a few times. The chain has TRBV11-2 and TRBJ2-3; 9 bases map to TRBD1. Trimming took 5 bases from V and 1 from J; bases not matched to a gene: 10. The CDR3 is 17 amino acids. The V gene's germline CDR1 is SGHAT and CDR2 FQNNGV. The CDR3 spells CASSPRTGVFGTDTQYF. The CDR3 DNA sequence: TGTGCCAGCAGCCCCCGGACAGGGGTTTTTGGCACAGATACGCAGTATTTT.

In its sample, this clonotype was seen a few times. The chain links TRBV20-1 to TRBJ2-7, with TRBD2 matching over 11 bases. Per germline, CDR1 DFQATT and CDR2 SNEGSKA (reference sequence). This CDR3 is built from 13 residues. J gave up 6 bases and V 4 bases, and 5 bases lay outside the gene matches. The CDR3 loop is CSAKLAGVREQYF. The DNA for the CDR3 is TGCAGTGCTAAACTAGCGGGAGTTCGCGAGCAGTACTTC.

In the case of this clonotype: A read error may be the cause here, since a much bigger clone is one base away. The chain uses TRBV28 and TRBJ2-1, with D hard to call. The CDR3 has 13 amino acids. CDR1 and CDR2 (germline): MDHEN, SYDVKM. Trimming took off 1 base at V and 10 bases at J, with 11 bases between the two ends. The CDR3 protein is CASSLFTPVEQFF. The CDR3 DNA sequence: TGTGCCAGCAGTTTATTTACACCCGTCGAGCAGTTCTTC.

This clonotype was detected ten times or more. DNA of the CDR3: TGCGCCAGCAGCTCTCACGAGGGCGATACGCAGTATTTT. Translation gives CASSSHEGDTQYF. The rearrangement links TRBV5-1 to TRBJ2-3, with a weak D call TRBD2 (5 bases). In germline, CDR1 is SGHRS, CDR2 YFSETQ. The CDR3 is 13 residues long. V lost 3 bases to trimming and J lost 6 bases, with 11 bases between them.

This clonotype has ten or more counts. The chain is built from TRBV20-1 and TRBJ2-7; the D is unclear. CDR3 length: 14 amino acids. The V and J ends lost 0 bases and 3 bases respectively, with 12 bases between them. The germline CDR1 and CDR2 sequences are DFQATT and SNEGSKA (reference sequence). CDR3 residues: CSARDLNLGYEQYF. CDR3 in DNA: TGCAGTGCTAGAGACCTCAACCTGGGCTACGAGCAGTACTTC.

The chain links TRBV5-6 to TRBJ2-3; possible D gene TRBD2, 5 bases. This CDR3 has 13 residues. V was shortened by 3 bases and J by 4 bases, with 9 bases between the two germline ends. The V gene's germline CDR1 is SGHDT and CDR2 YYEEEE. CDR3 protein: CASSSTTPDTQYF. The CDR3 nucleotides read TGTGCCAGCAGCTCGACTACACCAGATACGCAGTATTTT.

This sequence joins TRBV20-1 and TRBJ2-1, with 10 bases identical to TRBD2. Germline trimming cut 6 bases from V and 9 bases from J; bases unmatched to any gene: 8. This CDR3 has 13 residues. Germline values: CDR1 DFQATT, CDR2 SNEGSKA (reference sequence). CDR3 in amino acids: CSAPSGSLGEQFF. The CDR3 DNA reads as TGCAGTGCCCCTAGCGGGAGCCTTGGTGAGCAGTTCTTC.

At least ten counts were recorded for this clonotype. This chain joins TRBV30 and TRBJ2-1; D unclear. This CDR3 is 11 amino acids long. The V gene's germline CDR1 is GTSNPN and CDR2 SVGIG (reference sequence). V was clipped by 6 bases and J by 6 bases, with 9 bases between them. CDR3 loop: CACDVTNEQFF. In DNA form, the CDR3 reads TGTGCCTGCGACGTGACCAATGAGCAGTTCTTC.

This chain links TRBV5-5 with TRBJ2-5, with D possibly matching TRBD2 (6 bases). The CDR3 sequence is 15 residues long. From germline, CDR1 is SGHKS and CDR2 YYEKEE (reference sequence). Trimming left V 1 base short and J 4 bases short, with 14 bases between. The CDR3 sequence is CASSLQGSGGETQYF. CDR3 DNA sequence: TGTGCCAGCAGCTTGCAGGGTTCCGGGGGAGAGACCCAGTACTTC.

The gene calls are TRBV6-5 and TRBJ2-5, with D uncertain. The CDR3 totals 14 residues. V lost 0 bases and J lost 4, with 9 bases in between. The V gene's germline CDR1 is MNHEY and CDR2 SVGAGI. CDR3 amino acids: CASSYSGKVETQYF. The CDR3 DNA sequence: TGTGCCAGCAGTTACTCGGGCAAGGTAGAGACCCAGTACTTC.

The chain recombines TRBV15 with TRBJ2-1; 8 bases are a match to TRBD2. J gave up 6 bases and V 7 bases, and 11 bases lay outside the gene matches. Germline V gene data show CDR1 as LNHNV and CDR2 as YYDKDF (reference sequence). CDR3 length: 15 residues. DNA of the CDR3: TGTGCCACCAAGATAATCGAGGGGACTAGCAATGAGCAGTTCTTC. Translated: CATKIIEGTSNEQFF.

The CDR3 region has the DNA TGCAGCGTTGAATTACAGGGAGCTAACTATGGCTACACCTTC. Protein sequence: CSVELQGANYGYTF. V is TRBV29-1 and J is TRBJ1-2; a possible D gene is TRBD1 (6 bases). Trimming removed 2 bases from V and 0 bases from J, with 10 bases in between. The germline gives CDR1 SQVTM, CDR2 ANQGSEA. The CDR3 contains 14 residues. The entire variable domain, with the rest obtained from reference TRBV29-1 and TRBJ1-2, is as follows: SAVISQKPSRDICQRGTSLTIQCQVDSQVTMMFWYRQQPGQSLTLIATANQGSEATYESGFVIDKFPISRPNLTFSTLTVSNMSPEDSSIYLCSVELQGANYGYTFGSGTRLTVV.

This clonotype was detected many times. This rearrangement joins TRBV11-2 to TRBJ1-3; no clear D. CDR3 size: 12 residues. Germline values: CDR1 SGHAT, CDR2 FQNNGV. Trimming cost V 4 bases and J 7 bases, with 8 bases left between them. The CDR3 sequence: CASSSLGNTIYF. CDR3 bases: TGTGCCAGCAGCTCCCTTGGGAACACCATATATTTT. Full variable domain (remainder filled in from reference TRBV11-2 and TRBJ1-3): EAGVAQSPRYKIIEKRQSVAFWCNPISGHATLYWYQQILGQGPKLLIQFQNNGVVDDSQLPKDRFSAERLKGVDSTLKIQPAKLEDSAVYLCASSSLGNTIYFGEGSWLTVV.

J is TRBJ1-2 and V is TRBV9; D is perhaps TRBD1 (6 bases). The CDR3 covers 15 residues. Trimming shortened V by 6 bases and J by 1 base, and 16 bases separated the two germline ends. CDR1 is SGDLS, CDR2 YYNGEE, per germline. The CDR3 spells CASTGGTPGNYGYTF. In DNA form, the CDR3 reads TGTGCCAGCACCGGAGGGACACCCGGTAACTATGGCTACACCTTC.

This clonotype was seen at least ten times. V gene TRBV20-1 combines with J gene TRBJ1-1; D ambiguous. With 3 bases removed from V and 1 base from J, the gap between germline ends came to 15 bases. The CDR3 spans 15 residues. The germline CDR1 and CDR2 sequences are DFQATT and SNEGSKA (reference sequence). CDR3: CSARTFDKANTEAFF. The CDR3 DNA sequence: TGCAGTGCTAGGACATTCGACAAGGCGAACACTGAAGCTTTCTTT.

This clonotype was seen a few times. The chain combines TRBV5-6 with TRBJ2-7, with 8 bases lining up with TRBD2. Germline CDR1 reads SGHDT; CDR2 reads YYEEEE. The CDR3 is 15 residues long. J was trimmed by 3 bases and V by 3 bases; bases with no gene match: 8. This CDR3 reads CASSSLAGKGYEQYF. The CDR3 region has the DNA TGTGCCAGCAGCTCCTTAGCGGGAAAGGGCTACGAGCAGTACTTC.

The chain uses TRBV20-1 and TRBJ2-1; D is undetermined. Germline V gene data show CDR1 as DFQATT and CDR2 as SNEGSKA (reference sequence). This CDR3 has 12 amino acids. Trimming pared 2 bases from V and 5 bases from J, leaving 7 bases between. In DNA, the CDR3 is TGCAGTGCTAGACGAGGCCACAATGAGCAGTTCTTC. Its protein is CSARRGHNEQFF.

The sample holds a few counts of this clonotype. V is TRBV5-5 and J is TRBJ2-7; tentative D call: TRBD1 (6 bases). Deletions cut 4 bases from V and 3 bases from J, with 17 bases between. Germline V CDR1 and CDR2: SGHKS, YYEKEE (reference sequence). The CDR3 has 15 amino acids. The CDR3 spells CASSRDGRGVYEQYF. CDR3 sequence (DNA): TGTGCCAGCAGCCGTGACGGCAGGGGTGTCTACGAGCAGTACTTC.

This clonotype was counted at least ten times. This rearrangement joins TRBV28 to TRBJ2-7; no reliable D call. The V end was cut by 5 bases, the J end by 3 bases, with 14 bases between. In germline, CDR1 is MDHEN, CDR2 SYDVKM. CDR3 length: 14 amino acids. As DNA, the CDR3 is TGTGCCAGCAGTCTTGTCCCGAACCTCTACGAGCAGTACTTC. Protein: CASSLVPNLYEQYF.

V is TRBV28 and J is TRBJ2-7, with 8 bases fitting TRBD2. V was clipped by 4 bases and J by 7 bases; unmatched bases: 3. This CDR3 region has 12 residues. CDR1 is MDHEN, CDR2 SYDVKM, per germline. This CDR3 reads CASSSSGWEQYF. The DNA of the CDR3 is TGTGCCAGCAGTTCTAGCGGGTGGGAGCAGTACTTC.

In this sample, this clonotype turned up a few times. The J gene is TRBJ1-1, the V gene TRBV20-1; unclear D gene. V dropped 4 bases and J dropped 3 bases, with 18 bases sitting between them. The CDR3 is 15 residues long. Germline V gene lookup returns CDR1 DFQATT and CDR2 SNEGSKA (reference sequence). CDR3 sequence: CSAITLPTADTEAFF. The CDR3 DNA follows: TGCAGTGCTATTACCCTACCAACGGCGGACACTGAAGCTTTCTTT.

In its sample, this clonotype was seen a few times. The V gene is TRBV4-1, the J gene TRBJ2-1; TRBD2 agrees at 12 bases. Trimming cost V 0 bases and J 8 bases; bases outside gene matches: 5. The CDR3 has 16 residues. In germline, CDR1 is MGHRA, CDR2 YSYEKL. DNA for the CDR3: TGCGCCAGCAGCCAAGAAAGGCTAGCGGGAGGGGATGAGCAGTTCTTC. This gives the protein CASSQERLAGGDEQFF.

The rearrangement links TRBV28 to TRBJ2-2; D is unclear. This CDR3 region has 13 residues. Germline values: CDR1 MDHEN, CDR2 SYDVKM. V was trimmed by 5 bases and J by 6 bases, leaving 10 bases between them. CDR3 sequence: CASSPQQSGELFF. CDR3 nucleotide sequence: TGTGCCAGCAGTCCACAGCAGTCCGGGGAGCTGTTTTTT. Variable domain in full (rest from reference TRBV28 and TRBJ2-2): DVKVTQSSRYLVKRTGEKVFLECVQDMDHENMFWYRQDPGLGLRLIYFSYDVKMKEKGDIPEGYSVSREKKERFSLILESASTNQTSMYLCASSPQQSGELFFGEGSRLTVL.

In the case of this clonotype: A single base separates this from a much larger clone, so it may be a read error. The chain has TRBV28 and TRBJ2-5; the match to TRBD2 covers 7 bases. Germline-derived CDR1 and CDR2 are MDHEN and SYDVKM. This CDR3 region has 14 residues. CDR3 residues: CAGSLDSGPETQYF. In DNA, the CDR3 is TGTGCCGGCAGTTTAGATAGCGGGCCAGAGACCCAGTACTTC.

The chain has TRBV28 and TRBJ2-3; D is undetermined. The CDR3 contains 13 residues. Germline values: CDR1 MDHEN, CDR2 SYDVKM. Trimming stripped 5 bases from V and 11 bases from J, with 17 bases between. CDR3 loop: CASSQSSILGQYF. In DNA, the CDR3 is TGTGCCAGCAGTCAAAGTTCCATCCTAGGGCAGTATTTT. Supplemented by reference TRBV28 and TRBJ2-3, the full variable domain reads DVKVTQSSRYLVKRTGEKVFLECVQDMDHENMFWYRQDPGLGLRLIYFSYDVKMKEKGDIPEGYSVSREKKERFSLILESASTNQTSMYLCASSQSSILGQYFGPGTRLTVL.

This clonotype appeared a few times. V and J are TRBV10-2 and TRBJ2-3; TRBD2 matches 10 bases. The J segment lost 3 bases and the V segment lost 6 bases, leaving 18 bases of the junction unmatched. Germline assignment: CDR1 WSHSY and CDR2 SAAADI. CDR3 length: 19 amino acids. CDR3 sequence reads: CASSTPLAGVRHGTDTQYF. The CDR3 DNA reads TGCGCCAGCAGCACCCCGCTAGCGGGAGTCCGGCACGGGACAGATACGCAGTATTTT.